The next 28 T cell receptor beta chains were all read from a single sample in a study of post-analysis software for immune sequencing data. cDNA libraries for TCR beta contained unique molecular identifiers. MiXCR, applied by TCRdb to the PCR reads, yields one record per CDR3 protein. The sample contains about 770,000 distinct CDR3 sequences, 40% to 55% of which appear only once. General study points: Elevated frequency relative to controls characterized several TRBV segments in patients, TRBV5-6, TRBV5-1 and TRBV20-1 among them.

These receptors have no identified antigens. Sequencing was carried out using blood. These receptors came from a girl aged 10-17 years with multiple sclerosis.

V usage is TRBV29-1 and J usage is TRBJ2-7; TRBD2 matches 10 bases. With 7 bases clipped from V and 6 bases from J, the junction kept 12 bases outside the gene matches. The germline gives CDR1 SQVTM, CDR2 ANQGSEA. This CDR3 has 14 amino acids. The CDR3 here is CSGLGASGSPEQYF. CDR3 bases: TGCAGCGGCCTGGGGGCTAGCGGGAGCCCCGAGCAGTACTTC.

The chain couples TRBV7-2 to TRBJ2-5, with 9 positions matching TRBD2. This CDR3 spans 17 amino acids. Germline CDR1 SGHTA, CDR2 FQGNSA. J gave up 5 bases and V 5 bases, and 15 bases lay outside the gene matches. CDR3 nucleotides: TGTGCCAGCAGCACCAGGGTAGCGGGGGCTGGTGGGGAGACCCAGTACTTC. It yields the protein CASSTRVAGAGGETQYF.

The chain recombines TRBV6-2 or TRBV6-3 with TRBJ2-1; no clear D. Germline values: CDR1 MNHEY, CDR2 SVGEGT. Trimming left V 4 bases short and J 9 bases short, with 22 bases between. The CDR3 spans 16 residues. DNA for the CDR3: TGTGCCAGCAGTTTCCCGGCAGATACCACTTACGGTGAGCAGTTCTTC. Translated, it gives CASSFPADTTYGEQFF.

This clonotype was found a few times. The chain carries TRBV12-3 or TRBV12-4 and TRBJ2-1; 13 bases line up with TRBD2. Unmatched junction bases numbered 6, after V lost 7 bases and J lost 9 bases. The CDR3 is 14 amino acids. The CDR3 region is CASIGLAGDAEQFF. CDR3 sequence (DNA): TGTGCCAGCATCGGACTAGCGGGAGACGCTGAGCAGTTCTTC.

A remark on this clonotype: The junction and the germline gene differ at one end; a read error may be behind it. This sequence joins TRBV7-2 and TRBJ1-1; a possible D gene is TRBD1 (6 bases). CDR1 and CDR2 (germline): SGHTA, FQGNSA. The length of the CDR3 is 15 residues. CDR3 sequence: CAGSPHGGGDTEAFF. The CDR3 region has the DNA TGTGCCGGCAGCCCCCATGGAGGGGGAGACACTGAAGCTTTCTTT.

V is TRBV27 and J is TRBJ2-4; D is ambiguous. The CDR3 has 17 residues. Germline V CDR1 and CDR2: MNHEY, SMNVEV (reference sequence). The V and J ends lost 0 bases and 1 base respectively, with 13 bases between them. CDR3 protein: CASSLSSQSSAKNIQYF. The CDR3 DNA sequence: TGTGCCAGCAGTTTATCGAGTCAGTCTTCCGCCAAAAACATTCAGTACTTC.

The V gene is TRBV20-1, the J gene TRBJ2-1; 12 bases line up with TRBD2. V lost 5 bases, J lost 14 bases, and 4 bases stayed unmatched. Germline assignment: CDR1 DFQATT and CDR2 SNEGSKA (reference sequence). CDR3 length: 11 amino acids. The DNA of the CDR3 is TGCAGTGCTCCTAGCGGGAGGGCTGAGTTCTTC. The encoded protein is CSAPSGRAEFF.

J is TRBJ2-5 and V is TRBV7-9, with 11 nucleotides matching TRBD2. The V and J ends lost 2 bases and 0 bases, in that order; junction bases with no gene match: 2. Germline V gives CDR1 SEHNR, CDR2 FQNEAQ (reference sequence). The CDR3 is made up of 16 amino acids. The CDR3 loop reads CASSLRTSGYQETQYF. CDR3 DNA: TGTGCCAGCAGCTTAAGGACTAGCGGGTACCAAGAGACCCAGTACTTC. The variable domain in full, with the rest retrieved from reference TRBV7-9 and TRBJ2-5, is DTGVSQNPRHKITKRGQNVTFRCDPISEHNRLYWYRQTLGQGPEFLTYFQNEAQLEKSRLLSDRFSAERPKGSFSTLEIQRTEQGDSAMYLCASSLRTSGYQETQYFGPGTRLLVL.

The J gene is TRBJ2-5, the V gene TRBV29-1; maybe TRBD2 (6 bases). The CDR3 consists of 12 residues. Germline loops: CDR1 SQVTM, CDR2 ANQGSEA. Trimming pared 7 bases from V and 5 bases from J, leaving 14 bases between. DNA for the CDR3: TGCAGCGGGCTACTAGCCGGGGAGACCCAGTACTTC. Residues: CSGLLAGETQYF.

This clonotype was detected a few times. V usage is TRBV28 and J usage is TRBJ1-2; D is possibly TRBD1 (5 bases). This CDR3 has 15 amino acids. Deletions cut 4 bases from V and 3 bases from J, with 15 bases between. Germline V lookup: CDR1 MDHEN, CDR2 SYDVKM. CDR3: CASSSELDSYYGYTF. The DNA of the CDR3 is TGTGCCAGCAGTTCGGAACTAGACAGCTACTATGGCTACACCTTC.

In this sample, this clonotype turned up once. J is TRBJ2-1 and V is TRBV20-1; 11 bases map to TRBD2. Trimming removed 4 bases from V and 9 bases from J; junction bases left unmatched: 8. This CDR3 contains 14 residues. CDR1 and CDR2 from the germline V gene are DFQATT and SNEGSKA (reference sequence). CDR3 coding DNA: TGCAGTGCTATACCGGGACTAGCGGCTATTGAGCAGTTCTTC. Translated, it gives CSAIPGLAAIEQFF.

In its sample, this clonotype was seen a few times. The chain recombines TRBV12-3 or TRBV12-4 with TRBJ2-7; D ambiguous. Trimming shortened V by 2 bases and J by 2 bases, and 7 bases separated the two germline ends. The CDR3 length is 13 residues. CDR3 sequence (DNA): TGTGCCAGCAGTTTAAGTTCGACCTACGAGCAGTACTTC. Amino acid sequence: CASSLSSTYEQYF.

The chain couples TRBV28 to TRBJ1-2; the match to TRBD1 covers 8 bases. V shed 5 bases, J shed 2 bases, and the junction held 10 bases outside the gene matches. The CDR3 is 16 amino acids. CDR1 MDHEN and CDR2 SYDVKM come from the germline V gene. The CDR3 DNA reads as TGTGCCAGCAGTCCCCACCCAAGGACAGGGAACTATGGCTACACCTTC. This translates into CASSPHPRTGNYGYTF.

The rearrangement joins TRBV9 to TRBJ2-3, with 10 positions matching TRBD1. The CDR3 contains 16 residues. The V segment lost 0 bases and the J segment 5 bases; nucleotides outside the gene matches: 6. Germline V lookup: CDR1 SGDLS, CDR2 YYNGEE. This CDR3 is CASSVEGTGDLDTQYF. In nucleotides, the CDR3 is TGTGCCAGCAGCGTAGAGGGGACAGGGGATTTAGATACGCAGTATTTT. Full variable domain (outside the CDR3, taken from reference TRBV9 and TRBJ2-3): DSGVTQTPKHLITATGQRVTLRCSPRSGDLSVYWYQQSLDQGLQFLIQYYNGEERAKGNILERFSAQQFPDLHSELNLSSLELGDSALYFCASSVEGTGDLDTQYFGPGTRLTVL.

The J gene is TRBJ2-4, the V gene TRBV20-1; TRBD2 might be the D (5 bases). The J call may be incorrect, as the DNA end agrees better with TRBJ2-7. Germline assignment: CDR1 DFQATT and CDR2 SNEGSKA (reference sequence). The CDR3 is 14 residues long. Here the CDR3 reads CSARDVGNAYEQYF. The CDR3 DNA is TGCAGTGCTAGAGATGTCGGGAACGCCTACGAGCAGTACTTC.

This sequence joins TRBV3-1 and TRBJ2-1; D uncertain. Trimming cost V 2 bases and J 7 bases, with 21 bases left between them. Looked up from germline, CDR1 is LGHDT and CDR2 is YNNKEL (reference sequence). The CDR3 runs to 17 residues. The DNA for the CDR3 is TGTGCCAGCAGCCAAAAAAGTTTACCATGGTTCGGGAATGAGCAGTTCTTC. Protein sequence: CASSQKSLPWFGNEQFF.

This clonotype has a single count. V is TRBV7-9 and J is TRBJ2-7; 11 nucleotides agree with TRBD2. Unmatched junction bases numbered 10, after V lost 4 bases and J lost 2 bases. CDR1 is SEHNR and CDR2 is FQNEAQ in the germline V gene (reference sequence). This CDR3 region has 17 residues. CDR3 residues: CASSSPLTSGSPYEQYF. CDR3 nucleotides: TGTGCCAGCAGCTCACCCCTAACTAGCGGGAGCCCCTACGAGCAGTACTTC.

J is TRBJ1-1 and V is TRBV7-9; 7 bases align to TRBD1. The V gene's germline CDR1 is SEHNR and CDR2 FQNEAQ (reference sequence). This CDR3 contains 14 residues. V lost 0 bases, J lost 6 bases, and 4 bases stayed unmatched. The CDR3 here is CASSLADRVSEAFF. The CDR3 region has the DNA TGTGCCAGCAGCTTAGCCGACAGGGTCTCTGAAGCTTTCTTT.

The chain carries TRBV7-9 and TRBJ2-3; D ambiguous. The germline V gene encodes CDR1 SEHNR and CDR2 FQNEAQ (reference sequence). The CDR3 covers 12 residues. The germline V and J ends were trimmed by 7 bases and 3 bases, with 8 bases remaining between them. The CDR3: CASNFDTDTQYF. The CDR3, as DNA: TGTGCCAGCAATTTTGATACAGATACGCAGTATTTT.

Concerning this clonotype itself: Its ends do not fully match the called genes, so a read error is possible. CDR3 loop: CACSATSGRAVSEQFF. CDR3 nucleotide sequence: TGCGCCTGCAGCGCAACTAGCGGGAGGGCCGTATCTGAGCAGTTCTTC. This chain connects TRBV5-1 to TRBJ2-1; TRBD2 aligns across 13 bases. The CDR3 loop spans 16 amino acids. Germline V gives CDR1 SGHRS, CDR2 YFSETQ.

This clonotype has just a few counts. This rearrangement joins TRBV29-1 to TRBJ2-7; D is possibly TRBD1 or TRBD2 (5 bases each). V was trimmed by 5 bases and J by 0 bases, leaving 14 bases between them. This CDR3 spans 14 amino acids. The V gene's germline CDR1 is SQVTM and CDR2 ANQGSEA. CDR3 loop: CSVLGTELSYEQYF. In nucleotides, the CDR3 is TGCAGCGTTCTAGGGACGGAACTCTCCTACGAGCAGTACTTC.

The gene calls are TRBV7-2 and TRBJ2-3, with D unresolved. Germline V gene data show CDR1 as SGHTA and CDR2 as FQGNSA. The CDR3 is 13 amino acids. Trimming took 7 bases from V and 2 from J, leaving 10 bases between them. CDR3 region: CASMSRLTDTQYF. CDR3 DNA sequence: TGTGCCAGCATGTCCAGACTCACAGATACGCAGTATTTT.

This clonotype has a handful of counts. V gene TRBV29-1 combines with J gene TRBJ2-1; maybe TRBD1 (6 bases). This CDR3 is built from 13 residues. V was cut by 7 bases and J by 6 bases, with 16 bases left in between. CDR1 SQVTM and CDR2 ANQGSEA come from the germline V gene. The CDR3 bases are TGCAGCGGCAAGAGGACAGATTTCAATGAGCAGTTCTTC. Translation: CSGKRTDFNEQFF.

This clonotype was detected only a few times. CDR3 amino acids: CASSSTGQATYGYTF. The DNA for the CDR3 is TGTGCCAGCAGCTCTACGGGACAGGCGACCTATGGCTACACCTTC. The genes are TRBV5-6 and TRBJ1-2, with 8 bases identical to TRBD1. J was trimmed by 4 bases and V by 3 bases; bases with no gene match: 8. The germline V gene encodes CDR1 SGHDT and CDR2 YYEEEE. This CDR3 is built from 15 residues.

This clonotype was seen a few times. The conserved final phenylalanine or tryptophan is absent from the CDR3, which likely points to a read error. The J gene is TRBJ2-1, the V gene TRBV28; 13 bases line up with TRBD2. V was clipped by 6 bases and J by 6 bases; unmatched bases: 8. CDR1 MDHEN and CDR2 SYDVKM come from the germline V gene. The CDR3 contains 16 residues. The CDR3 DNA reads TGTGCCAGCAGCCACCCCACTAGCGGGAGGGGCAATGAGCAGTTCTGC. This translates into CASSHPTSGRGNEQFC.

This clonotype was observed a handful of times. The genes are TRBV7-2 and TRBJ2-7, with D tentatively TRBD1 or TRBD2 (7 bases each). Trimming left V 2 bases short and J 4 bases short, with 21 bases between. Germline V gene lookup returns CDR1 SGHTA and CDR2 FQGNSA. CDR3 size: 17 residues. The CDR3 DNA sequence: TGTGCCAGCAGCTTAAAGGGGGCGGGGGTACAGGCTTACGAGCAGTACTTC. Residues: CASSLKGAGVQAYEQYF.

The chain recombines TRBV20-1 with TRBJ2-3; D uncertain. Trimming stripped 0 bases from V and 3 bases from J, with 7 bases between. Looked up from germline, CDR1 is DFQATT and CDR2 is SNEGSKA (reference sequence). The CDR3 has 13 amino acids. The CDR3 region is CSARDPPTDTQYF. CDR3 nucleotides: TGCAGTGCTAGAGATCCCCCGACAGATACGCAGTATTTT.

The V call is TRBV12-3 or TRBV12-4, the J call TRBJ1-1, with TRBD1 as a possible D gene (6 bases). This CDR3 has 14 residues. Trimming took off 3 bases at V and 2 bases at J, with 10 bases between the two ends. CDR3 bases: TGTGCCAGCAGTTTTTCAGGGGTTAACACTGAAGCTTTCTTT. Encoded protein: CASSFSGVNTEAFF.